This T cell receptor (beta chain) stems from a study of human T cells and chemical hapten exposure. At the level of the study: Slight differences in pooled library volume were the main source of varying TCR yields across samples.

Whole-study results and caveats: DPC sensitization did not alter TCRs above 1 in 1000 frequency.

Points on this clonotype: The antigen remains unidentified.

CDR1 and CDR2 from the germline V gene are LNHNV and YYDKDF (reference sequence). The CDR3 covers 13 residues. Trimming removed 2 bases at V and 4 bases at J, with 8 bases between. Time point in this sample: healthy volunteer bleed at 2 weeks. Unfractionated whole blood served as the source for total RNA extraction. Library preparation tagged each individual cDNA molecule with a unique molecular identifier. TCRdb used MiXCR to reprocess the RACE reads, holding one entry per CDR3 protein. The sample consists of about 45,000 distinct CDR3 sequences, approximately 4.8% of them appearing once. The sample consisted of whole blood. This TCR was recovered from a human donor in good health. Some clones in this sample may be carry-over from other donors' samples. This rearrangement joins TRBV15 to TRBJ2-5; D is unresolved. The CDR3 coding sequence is TGTGCCACCAGCAGAAACGGTGTAGAGACCCAGTACTTC. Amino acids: CATSRNGVETQYF.